These 2 T cell receptor beta chains were all obtained from the same sample, sequenced in a study of T cell repertoires in cytomegalovirus infection. TCRdb used MiXCR to reprocess the reads, holding one entry per CDR3 protein. There are around 550,000 distinct CDR3 sequences in the sample; around 27% occur only once, and over 10% lies in the top ten. Specimen: PBMCs. These receptor sequences come from a human donor in good health (CMV status not recorded). Some clones in this sample may be carry-over from other donors' samples.

This sequence joins TRBV28 and TRBJ1-1, with D tentatively TRBD1 (5 bases). CDR3 length: 11 residues. The V gene's germline CDR1 is MDHEN and CDR2 SYDVKM. V was shortened by 3 bases and J by 11 bases, with 10 bases between the two germline ends. The CDR3 coding sequence is TGTGCCAGCAGTTTGGGGCCTGGGGCTTTCTTT. This sequence encodes CASSLGPGAFF.

The V call is TRBV12-3 or TRBV12-4, the J call TRBJ1-2, with D uncertain. This CDR3 region has 14 residues. V gave up 6 bases and J gave up 8 bases, with 19 bases separating them. The DNA of the CDR3 is TGTGCCAGCAGCCCGACTGGGTTTAGCTCGGGCTACACCTTC. This translates into CASSPTGFSSGYTF.